This entry lists 31 T cell receptor beta chains sequenced from one sample in a study of cytomegalovirus exposure and HLA in healthy donors. The PCR used 60 Vbeta and 13 Jbeta primers. The data were produced by immunoSEQ multiplex PCR, yet TCRdb's version contains in-frame clones alone and is incomplete. The sample has approximately 160,000 clones; roughly 84% are singletons. Sequenced input: PBMCs. All receptors come from a male donor in good health and CMV-seronegative.

J is TRBJ1-1 and V is TRBV5-8; unclear D gene. Germline CDR1 reads SGHTS; CDR2 reads YDEGEE. V was clipped by 3 bases and J by 2 bases, with 14 bases between them. The CDR3 has 15 residues. The CDR3 reads CASSSGSRSNTEAFF. In DNA form, the CDR3 reads TGTGCCAGCAGCTCGGGTAGCCGGAGTAACACTGAAGCTTTCTTT.

The chain couples TRBV7-8 to TRBJ2-5; TRBD1 agrees at 7 bases. CDR1 is SGHVS and CDR2 is FQNEAQ in the germline V gene. The CDR3 runs to 13 residues. Unmatched junction bases numbered 12, after V lost 6 bases and J lost 11 bases. Here the CDR3 reads CASRVGTEGEQYF. The CDR3 bases are TGTGCCAGCAGGGTAGGGACAGAGGGGGAGCAGTACTTC.

With regard to this clone: Mismatch with germline at one junction end may stem from a read error. V is TRBV9 and J is TRBJ2-1, with D maybe TRBD2 (6 bases). In germline, CDR1 is SGDLS, CDR2 YYNGEE. CDR3 size: 16 residues. The CDR3 sequence is CASGVSGTSSYNEQFF. The CDR3 nucleotides read TGTGCCAGCGGCGTTAGCGGCACAAGCTCCTACAATGAGCAGTTCTTC. Supplemented by reference TRBV9 and TRBJ2-1, the full variable domain reads DSGVTQTPKHLITATGQRVTLRCSPRSGDLSVYWYQQSLDQGLQFLIQYYNGEERAKGNILERFSAQQFPDLHSELNLSSLELGDSALYFCASGVSGTSSYNEQFFGPGTRLTVL.

The CDR3, as DNA: TGTGCCAGTAGTGGATGGGGACAGGGGAGCAATCAGCCCCAGCATTTT. This codes for CASSGWGQGSNQPQHF. The chain carries TRBV19 and TRBJ1-5, with TRBD1 matching over 10 bases. Germline CDR1 reads LNHDA; CDR2 reads SQIVND (reference sequence). With V trimmed by 5 bases and J by 1 base, 5 bases remained unmatched. The CDR3 spans 16 residues.

This chain uses TRBV19 with TRBJ1-4; 9 positions agree with TRBD1. CDR3 size: 17 residues. Germline trimming cut 3 bases from V and 8 bases from J; bases unmatched to any gene: 13. Per the germline V gene, CDR1 is LNHDA and CDR2 is SQIVND (reference sequence). CDR3 amino acids: CASSITSWGTGMEKLFF. CDR3 bases: TGTGCCAGTAGTATTACTTCCTGGGGGACAGGGATGGAAAAACTGTTTTTT.

This clone was seen more than once but under ten times. J is TRBJ1-1 and V is TRBV19; 7 bases match TRBD1. J lost 1 base, V lost 3 bases, and 8 bases had no gene match. Per the germline V gene, CDR1 is LNHDA and CDR2 is SQIVND (reference sequence). The CDR3 spans 16 residues. The CDR3 coding sequence is TGTGCCAGTAGTATGTTTGGGGGGACAGCGAACACTGAAGCTTTCTTT. This translates into CASSMFGGTANTEAFF. Combining the CDR3 with reference TRBV19 and TRBJ1-1 gives the whole variable domain DGGITQSPKYLFRKEGQNVTLSCEQNLNHDAMYWYRQDPGQGLRLIYYSQIVNDFQKGDIAEGYSVSREKKESFPLTVTSAQKNPTAFYLCASSMFGGTANTEAFFGQGTRLTVV.

CDR3 DNA sequence: TGTGCCAGCAGTGTTGGACAGTTGAACACCGGGGAGCTGTTTTTT. This gives the protein CASSVGQLNTGELFF. The V call is TRBV5-4, the J call TRBJ2-2; D is perhaps TRBD1 (6 bases). V dropped 5 bases and J dropped 1 base, with 12 bases sitting between them. Germline loops: CDR1 SGHNT, CDR2 YYREEE (reference sequence). The CDR3 contains 15 residues.

The chain has TRBV12-2 and TRBJ2-2; the table names TRBD1, a call not compared with the DNA. TRBV12-2 constitutes a pseudogene. This CDR3 is 21 amino acids long. The CDR3 sequence is CASRPQMARTGDISGTGELFF. As DNA, the CDR3 is TGTGCAAGTCGCCCTCAGATGGCCCGGACAGGCGACATTTCGGGGACCGGGGAGCTGTTTTTT.

This clone has only a few counts. The rearrangement joins TRBV7-9 to TRBJ1-1, with D perhaps TRBD1 (5 bases). The germline CDR1 and CDR2 sequences are SEHNR and FQNEAQ (reference sequence). Trimming cost V 5 bases and J 0 bases, with 13 bases left between them. The CDR3 has 15 amino acids. The CDR3 region has the DNA TGTGCCAGCAGCGGCCAGACAGTCCTGAACACTGAAGCTTTCTTT. It codes for CASSGQTVLNTEAFF.

The chain links TRBV6-6 to TRBJ2-1; tentatively, D is TRBD2 (6 bases). From germline, CDR1 is MNHNY and CDR2 SVGAGI (reference sequence). The V end was cut by 5 bases, the J end by 0 bases, with 11 bases between. The CDR3 has 15 residues. The DNA of the CDR3 is TGTGCCAGCAGTGGAGGGGCCAGCTCCTACAATGAGCAGTTCTTC. Protein sequence: CASSGGASSYNEQFF.

The rearrangement joins TRBV7-2 to TRBJ2-1, with a possible D match to TRBD2 (6 bases). There are 13 residues in the CDR3. Per the germline V gene, CDR1 is SGHTA and CDR2 is FQGNSA. With 4 bases removed from V and 10 bases from J, the gap between germline ends came to 14 bases. DNA for the CDR3: TGTGCCAGCAGCTCTGCCCCTCTAGCGGAGCAGTTCTTC. Translating it yields CASSSAPLAEQFF. Looking up the rest from reference TRBV7-2 and TRBJ2-1 gives the full variable domain: GAGVSQSPSNKVTEKGKDVELRCDPISGHTALYWYRQSLGQGLEFLIYFQGNSAPDKSGLPSDRFSAERTGGSVSTLTIQRTQQEDSAVYLCASSSAPLAEQFFGPGTRLTVL.

The rearrangement uses TRBV7-9 and TRBJ2-3, with 14 bases that match TRBD2. Germline values: CDR1 SEHNR, CDR2 FQNEAQ (reference sequence). The CDR3 is made up of 15 amino acids. V trimming: 5 bases; J trimming: 6 bases; junction bases outside the gene matches: 4. The CDR3: CASSRGTSGSDTQYF. CDR3 DNA: TGTGCCAGCAGCCGAGGGACTAGCGGGAGTGATACGCAGTATTTT.

The chain links TRBV27 to TRBJ2-7; 9 bases are a match to TRBD1. The CDR3 extends over 14 amino acids. After removal of 4 bases from V and 3 bases from J, the junction contained 4 bases not matched to a gene. Germline V lookup: CDR1 MNHEY, CDR2 SMNVEV (reference sequence). DNA for the CDR3: TGTGCCAGCAGTTCCGGGACAGGGTTCTACGAGCAGTACTTC. Protein sequence: CASSSGTGFYEQYF.

The chain uses TRBV14 and TRBJ2-5, with TRBD2 matching over 9 bases. The CDR3 is 14 amino acids. V lost 1 base to trimming and J lost 5 bases; unmatched junction nucleotides: 2. The germline V gene has CDR1 SGHDN and CDR2 FVKESK. The CDR3 nucleotides read TGTGCCAGCAGCCAAGTCGGACTAGCGGAGACCCAGTACTTC. It translates to CASSQVGLAETQYF.

J is TRBJ2-7 and V is TRBV7-6; weak D call: TRBD1 (6 bases). The CDR3 is 14 residues long. Trimming took off 2 bases at V and 3 bases at J, with 11 bases between the two ends. Germline V lookup: CDR1 SGHVS, CDR2 FNYEAQ. The CDR3 protein is CASSLSGHDYEQYF. DNA for the CDR3: TGTGCCAGCAGCTTATCGGGACACGACTACGAGCAGTACTTC.

The chain carries TRBV5-1 and TRBJ2-1; 12 bases are a match to TRBD1. The CDR3 runs 18 residues. The germline CDR1 and CDR2 sequences are SGHRS and YFSETQ. V dropped 0 bases and J dropped 9; count of bases not matched to a gene: 13. CDR3 sequence reads: CASSLEGLRDRGLSEQFF. The CDR3 nucleotides are TGCGCCAGCAGCTTGGAGGGCTTAAGGGACAGGGGGCTTTCTGAGCAGTTCTTC.

The rearrangement uses TRBV7-9 and TRBJ2-6; D is possibly TRBD1 (6 bases). The germline V gene encodes CDR1 SEHNR and CDR2 FQNEAQ (reference sequence). The CDR3 consists of 15 residues. Trimming shortened V by 4 bases and J by 11 bases, and 18 bases separated the two germline ends. This CDR3 reads CASSWVTGPFHVLTF. For the CDR3, the DNA is TGTGCCAGCAGCTGGGTGACAGGACCCTTTCACGTCCTGACTTTC.

The chain couples TRBV18 to TRBJ2-7, with TRBD2 matching 11 bases. Looked up from germline, CDR1 is KGHSH and CDR2 is LQKENI. This CDR3 is built from 15 residues. With V trimmed by 2 bases and J by 4 bases, 4 bases remained unmatched. CDR3 in amino acids: CASSPEASGGYEQYF. DNA of the CDR3: TGTGCCAGCTCACCAGAGGCTAGCGGGGGGTACGAGCAGTACTTC.

The chain joins TRBV5-1 to TRBJ1-2; D not resolved. The ends were cut back, 0 bases at V and 5 bases at J, with 5 bases in the middle. This CDR3 contains 12 residues. Germline V gene sequence: CDR1 SGHRS, CDR2 YFSETQ. This CDR3 reads CASSLDGYGYTF. The CDR3 DNA sequence: TGCGCCAGCAGCTTGGACGGGTATGGCTACACCTTC. Supplemented by reference TRBV5-1 and TRBJ1-2, the full variable domain reads KAGVTQTPRYLIKTRGQQVTLSCSPISGHRSVSWYQQTPGQGLQFLFEYFSETQRNKGNFPGRFSGRQFSNSRSEMNVSTLELGDSALYLCASSLDGYGYTFGSGTRLTVV.

The J gene is TRBJ1-2, the V gene TRBV28, with 12 bases aligning to TRBD1. CDR3 length: 17 residues. Germline V gives CDR1 MDHEN, CDR2 SYDVKM. Unmatched junction bases numbered 14, after V lost 4 bases and J lost 8 bases. The CDR3 nucleotides read TGTGCCAGCAGTTCCATCGGGACAGGGGGCGCCGTCCGCGGCTACACCTTC. This gives the protein CASSSIGTGGAVRGYTF.

The chain carries TRBV27 and TRBJ2-1; D unclear. This CDR3 is 14 amino acids long. CDR1 MNHEY and CDR2 SMNVEV come from the germline V gene (reference sequence). V dropped 3 bases and J dropped 10 bases, with 16 bases sitting between them. The CDR3 here is CASSFIPALAEQFF. CDR3 bases: TGTGCCAGCAGTTTCATACCTGCGCTCGCAGAGCAGTTCTTC.

The genes are TRBV5-1 and TRBJ2-6; no definite D call. This CDR3 comprises 15 residues. Germline V lookup: CDR1 SGHRS, CDR2 YFSETQ. Trimming pared 0 bases from V and 2 bases from J, leaving 6 bases between. CDR3 coding DNA: TGCGCCAGCAGCTTGGAGCTTCCTGGGGCCAACGTCCTGACTTTC. Residues: CASSLELPGANVLTF.

The CDR3 sequence is CASSLGDRGTDTQYF. CDR3 coding DNA: TGCGCCAGCAGCTTGGGGGACAGGGGCACAGATACGCAGTATTTT. The chain carries TRBV5-1 and TRBJ2-3, with 9 bases identical to TRBD1. Germline assignment: CDR1 SGHRS and CDR2 YFSETQ. The V segment lost 0 bases and the J segment 1 base; nucleotides outside the gene matches: 0. This CDR3 has 15 residues.

The table lists this clone with a count of one. The rearrangement joins TRBV10-1 to TRBJ2-5; 7 nucleotides agree with TRBD2. The CDR3 contains 12 residues. With V trimmed by 5 bases and J by 5 bases, 2 bases remained unmatched. Germline V gene sequence: CDR1 WNHNN, CDR2 SYGVQD (reference sequence). DNA for the CDR3: TGCGCCAGCAGTAGGGGAGGGGAGACCCAGTACTTC. It codes for CASSRGGETQYF.

This clone turned up a few times. The gene calls are TRBV7-8 and TRBJ1-2; 11 bases are shared with TRBD1. The germline V gene has CDR1 SGHVS and CDR2 FQNEAQ. The CDR3 extends over 13 amino acids. V shed 5 bases, J shed 10 bases, and the junction held 6 bases outside the gene matches. The CDR3 nucleotides are TGTGCCAGCAGCCCACGGGACAGGGGGGACTACACCTTC. The encoded protein is CASSPRDRGDYTF.

The V and J genes are TRBV19 and TRBJ1-1, with D possibly TRBD1 on 5 matching bases. Trimming shortened V by 6 bases and J by 3 bases, and 17 bases separated the two germline ends. From germline, CDR1 is LNHDA and CDR2 SQIVND (reference sequence). The length of the CDR3 is 15 residues. DNA for the CDR3: TGTGCCAGTAGAGGGGCGTTAGGACACCACACTGAAGCTTTCTTT. This translates into CASRGALGHHTEAFF.

The gene calls are TRBV12-5 and TRBJ2-3; TRBD2 matches 7 bases. This CDR3 region has 15 residues. Trimming took 1 base from V and 9 from J; bases not matched to a gene: 10. The germline V gene has CDR1 LGHNT and CDR2 FRNRAP. CDR3 in amino acids: CASGLGSGDGATQYF. In nucleotides, the CDR3 is TGTGCTAGTGGTTTGGGGAGCGGGGATGGTGCAACGCAGTATTTT.

V usage is TRBV27 and J usage is TRBJ1-5; TRBD1 aligns across 8 bases. The CDR3 totals 14 residues. Germline CDR1 reads MNHEY; CDR2 reads SMNVEV (reference sequence). The V gene end was trimmed by 4 bases and the J gene end by 5 bases; junction bases not matched to a gene: 4. DNA of the CDR3: TGTGCCAGCAGTTACGACAGGGGTTATCAGCCCCAGCATTTT. Amino acid sequence: CASSYDRGYQPQHF.

V is TRBV11-2 and J is TRBJ2-7, with D perhaps matching TRBD1 (5 bases). This CDR3 is built from 15 residues. V lost 5 bases and J 2 bases, leaving 16 bases between the germline ends. Per germline, CDR1 SGHAT and CDR2 FQNNGV. The CDR3 here is CASSRIRQSPYEQYF. The CDR3 DNA is TGTGCCAGCAGCCGTATTAGACAGTCGCCCTACGAGCAGTACTTC.

This clone was counted between two and nine times. CDR3 protein: CASSYSQGNMRGYTF. CDR3 nucleotide sequence: TGTGCCAGCAGTTACTCACAGGGTAATATGAGAGGCTACACCTTC. The rearrangement links TRBV6-5 to TRBJ1-2; possibly TRBD1 for D (6 bases). Germline CDR1 and CDR2: MNHEY and SVGAGI. V lost 0 bases and J 8 bases, leaving 16 bases between the germline ends. There are 15 residues in the CDR3.

In nucleotides, the CDR3 is TGTGCCAGTAGTATTGAACAGAACTATGGCTACACCTTC. Translation: CASSIEQNYGYTF. The chain couples TRBV19 to TRBJ1-2; no definite D call. CDR3 length: 13 residues. V shed 3 bases and J shed 2 bases, with 7 bases lying between them. The germline gives CDR1 LNHDA, CDR2 SQIVND (reference sequence).